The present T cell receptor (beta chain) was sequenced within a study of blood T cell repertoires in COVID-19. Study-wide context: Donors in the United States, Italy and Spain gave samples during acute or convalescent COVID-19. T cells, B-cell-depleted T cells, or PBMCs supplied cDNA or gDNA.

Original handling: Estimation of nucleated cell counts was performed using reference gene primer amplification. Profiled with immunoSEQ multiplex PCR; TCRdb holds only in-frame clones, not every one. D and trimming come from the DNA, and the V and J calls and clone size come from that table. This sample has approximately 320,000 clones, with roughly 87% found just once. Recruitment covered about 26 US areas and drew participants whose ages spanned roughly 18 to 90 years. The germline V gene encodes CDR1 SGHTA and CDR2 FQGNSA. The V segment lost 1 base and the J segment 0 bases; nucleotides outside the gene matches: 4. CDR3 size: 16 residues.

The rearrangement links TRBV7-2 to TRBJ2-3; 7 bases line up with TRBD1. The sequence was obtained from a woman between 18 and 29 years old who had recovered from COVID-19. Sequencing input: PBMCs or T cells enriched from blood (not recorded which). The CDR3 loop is CASSLVGDSSTDTQYF. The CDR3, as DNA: TGTGCCAGCAGCTTAGTTGGGGACAGCAGCACAGATACGCAGTATTTT.